This T cell receptor (beta chain) was found in a study of PD-1 blockade in classical Hodgkin lymphoma. Measured with immunoSEQ multiplex PCR; TCRdb has only the in-frame clones, and not every one. The sample holds fewer than 20,000 clones, around four fifths seen once. Noted time point: newly diagnosed, previously untreated cHL patient sample. Looked up from germline, CDR1 is SGHAT and CDR2 is FQNNGV. Trimming cost V 4 bases and J 3 bases; bases outside gene matches: 13. The CDR3 has 17 residues. V and J are TRBV11-2 and TRBJ2-3, with 7 bases matching TRBD2. The receptor was derived from a human donor with classical Hodgkin lymphoma. Specimen: peripheral blood mononuclear cells (PBMCs). The CDR3 nucleotides are TGTGCCAGCAGCTACCGGGGGAGCGGGATTGGTACAGATACGCAGTATTTT. It codes for CASSYRGSGIGTDTQYF.